The following is a T cell receptor beta chain sequence with its context. The data originate from a study of blood T cells in healthy people across ages. Through a sample-barcoded 5' primer and a J-beta primer mix, a second PCR was run for about 6 to 12 cycles. TCRdb itself ran the 5' RACE reads through MiXCR, one entry per CDR3 protein. The sample has about 590,000 distinct CDR3 sequences, approximately 30% seen once. The TCR sequence derives from a woman aged 80 or over in good health. The material sequenced was blood.

CDR3 region: CASSEYSWTEAFF. In DNA, the CDR3 is TGTGCCAGCAGTGAATACAGCTGGACTGAAGCTTTCTTT. This sequence joins TRBV6-1 and TRBJ1-1; D gene uncertain. The V end lost 2 bases, the J end lost 5 bases, and 9 bases lay between the germline ends. Germline V gene lookup returns CDR1 MNHNS and CDR2 SASEGT. The CDR3 has 13 amino acids.